The clone carrying this T cell receptor beta chain has only one observation. The sample carries other DNA sequences with the same CDR3. Germline loops: CDR1 SGHTA, CDR2 FQGTGA. CDR3 length: 15 amino acids. Trimming removed 5 bases at V and 4 bases at J, with 15 bases between. These data are taken from a study of blood T cell repertoires in COVID-19. Across the whole study: The samples span acute and convalescent COVID-19 from the United States, Italy and Spain. T cells, B-cell-depleted T cells, or PBMCs provided the cDNA or gDNA that served as material.

In the authors' workflow: Counts of nucleated cells, estimated from reference gene primer amplification, were obtained. Using immunoSEQ multiplex PCR, the repertoire was profiled, and TCRdb retains in-frame clones only, with some absent. D and trimming were read from the DNA, whereas the V and J calls and clone size are those reported in that table. The sample holds around 300,000 clones, about nine tenths seen once. The sample comprised peripheral blood. The clonotype originates from a man aged 45 to 65 with acute or convalescent COVID-19. This chain uses TRBV7-3 with TRBJ2-1; the D gene is possibly TRBD1 (8 bases). CDR3 sequence: CASSLTGGGYNEQFF. In DNA form, the CDR3 reads TGTGCCAGCAGCCTTACAGGGGGAGGGTACAATGAGCAGTTCTTC.